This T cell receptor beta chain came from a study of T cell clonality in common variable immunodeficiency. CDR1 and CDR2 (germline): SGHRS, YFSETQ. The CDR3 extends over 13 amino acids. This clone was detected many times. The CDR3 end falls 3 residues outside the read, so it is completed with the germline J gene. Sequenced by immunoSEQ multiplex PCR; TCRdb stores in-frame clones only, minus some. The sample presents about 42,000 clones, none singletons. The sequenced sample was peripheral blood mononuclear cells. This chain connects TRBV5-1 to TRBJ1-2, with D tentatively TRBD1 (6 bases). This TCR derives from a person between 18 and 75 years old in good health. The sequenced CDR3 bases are TGCGCCAGCAGCCCCGGACAGCTAGAGGGC. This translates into CASSPGQLEG. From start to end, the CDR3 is CASSPGQLEGYTF.